The 25 T cell receptor beta chains presented below share a single source sample, sequenced in a study of T-cell reconstitution after alpha-beta-depleted transplantation in children. TCRbeta library construction was performed incorporating unique molecular identifiers. One entry per CDR3 protein results from TCRdb running MiXCR on the PCR reads. The table has just under 550,000 distinct CDR3 sequences, around 17% seen once. The sample consisted of PBMCs from the stem cell graft donor, taken from the stem cell graft. These receptors were obtained from a human donor who donated a stem cell graft to a child with acute lymphoblastic leukemia.

This clonotype was seen more than once but under ten times. The V gene is TRBV27, the J gene TRBJ1-1; D may be TRBD1 (5 bases). Per the germline V gene, CDR1 is MNHEY and CDR2 is SMNVEV (reference sequence). The CDR3 contains 15 residues. V gave up 5 bases and J gave up 4 bases, with 17 bases separating them. In DNA form, the CDR3 reads TGTGCCAGCAGTCCAATAGGGGTAGGCGCCACTGAAGCTTTCTTT. Encoded protein: CASSPIGVGATEAFF.

The gene calls are TRBV18 and TRBJ2-7; 9 nucleotides align to TRBD1. CDR3 length equals 15 residues. The junction had 11 bases not matched to a gene; V was cut back by 4 bases and J by 7 bases. Germline V lookup: CDR1 KGHSH, CDR2 LQKENI. CDR3 region: CASSLQQGAPGEQYF. The CDR3 nucleotides read TGTGCCAGCTCACTACAACAGGGGGCCCCAGGGGAGCAGTACTTC. Based on the CDR3 plus reference TRBV18 and TRBJ2-7, the full variable domain is NAGVMQNPRHLVRRRGQEARLRCSPMKGHSHVYWYRQLPEEGLKFMVYLQKENIIDESGMPKERFSAEFPKEGPSILRIQQVVRGDSAAYFCASSLQQGAPGEQYFGPGTRLTVT.

This chain joins TRBV5-1 and TRBJ2-7; tentatively, D is TRBD2 (5 bases). Germline V CDR1 and CDR2: SGHRS, YFSETQ. CDR3 length: 13 residues. V was cut by 7 bases and J by 2 bases, with 13 bases left in between. The CDR3 DNA sequence: TGCGCCAGCGGCGACGACGGGACCTACGAGCAGTACTTC. Translating it yields CASGDDGTYEQYF.

The V gene is TRBV7-9, the J gene TRBJ1-3; D not certain. V was trimmed by 4 bases and J by 4 bases, leaving 5 bases between them. This CDR3 has 12 amino acids. Germline assignment: CDR1 SEHNR and CDR2 FQNEAQ (reference sequence). The CDR3 loop reads CASSYQGNTIYF. DNA for the CDR3: TGTGCCAGCAGCTATCAGGGAAACACCATATATTTT.

This clonotype has more than one count but fewer than ten. This chain connects TRBV12-3 or TRBV12-4 to TRBJ2-7; no clear D gene. The CDR3 has 15 residues. V was clipped by 2 bases and J by 2 bases, with 13 bases between them. CDR3 region: CASSLSFIPTYEQYF. The CDR3 coding sequence is TGTGCCAGCAGTTTAAGTTTTATCCCTACCTACGAGCAGTACTTC.

This clonotype was counted ten times or more. This chain links TRBV9 with TRBJ2-7, with D unclear. The CDR3 is 14 amino acids. The germline V and J ends were trimmed by 4 bases and 1 base, with 12 bases remaining between them. Germline-derived CDR1 and CDR2 are SGDLS and YYNGEE. CDR3 coding DNA: TGTGCCAGCAGCCTGGGTCCCCGGTCCTACGAGCAGTACTTC. Translating it yields CASSLGPRSYEQYF.

J is TRBJ1-6 and V is TRBV6-4; 8 nucleotides match TRBD1. The J segment lost 9 bases and the V segment lost 5 bases, leaving 12 bases of the junction unmatched. This CDR3 is 16 amino acids long. Germline V gives CDR1 MRHNA, CDR2 SNTAGT. CDR3 DNA sequence: TGTGCCAGCAGTCCCGTAGGTGACAGGGGCTCTTCACCCCTCCACTTT. It is translated as CASSPVGDRGSSPLHF.

The chain is built from TRBV15 and TRBJ1-5, with TRBD1 matching over 8 bases. The CDR3 covers 14 residues. CDR1 is LNHNV and CDR2 is YYDKDF in the germline V gene (reference sequence). Germline trimming cut 2 bases from V and 6 bases from J; bases unmatched to any gene: 3. CDR3 coding DNA: TGTGCCACCAGCAGAAGGACAGGGAGTCAGCCCCAGCATTTT. Translation: CATSRRTGSQPQHF.

This clonotype came up a few times. This sequence joins TRBV29-1 and TRBJ2-1, with 14 positions matching TRBD2. The germline V gene has CDR1 SQVTM and CDR2 ANQGSEA. V lost 5 bases to trimming and J lost 2 bases; unmatched junction nucleotides: 14. The CDR3 extends over 19 amino acids. The CDR3 reads CSVPYPGLAGVMPYNEQFF. The CDR3, as DNA: TGCAGCGTTCCCTATCCGGGACTAGCGGGAGTAATGCCCTACAATGAGCAGTTCTTC.

The chain combines TRBV11-2 with TRBJ2-1; D is unclear. This CDR3 comprises 16 residues. Trimming left V 6 bases short and J 0 bases short, with 15 bases between. Per the germline V gene, CDR1 is SGHAT and CDR2 is FQNNGV. In DNA, the CDR3 is TGTGCCAGCAGGAGGAAGAGGCAGGACTCCTACAATGAGCAGTTCTTC. As protein: CASRRKRQDSYNEQFF.

This clonotype occurred a few times. The chain uses TRBV20-1 and TRBJ1-2; 8 bases agree with TRBD1. This CDR3 region has 13 residues. V trimming: 5 bases; J trimming: 2 bases; junction bases outside the gene matches: 4. Germline CDR1 DFQATT, CDR2 SNEGSKA (reference sequence). The CDR3 region is CSAARTGNYGYTF. CDR3 nucleotide sequence: TGCAGTGCTGCCAGGACAGGGAACTATGGCTACACCTTC.

This clonotype was seen more than once but under ten times. The chain links TRBV12-3 or TRBV12-4 to TRBJ2-7; 9 bases are shared with TRBD1. The CDR3 has 15 residues. J gave up 5 bases and V 6 bases, and 11 bases lay outside the gene matches. The CDR3 bases are TGTGCCAGCAGCCCGGTTTGGGACAGGGAAAACGAGCAGTACTTC. Protein sequence: CASSPVWDRENEQYF.

This clonotype was counted a few times. This chain links TRBV7-2 with TRBJ2-7, with TRBD2 matching 7 bases. CDR1 SGHTA and CDR2 FQGNSA come from the germline V gene. Trimming cost V 6 bases and J 2 bases; bases outside gene matches: 10. This CDR3 comprises 15 residues. In nucleotides, the CDR3 is TGTGCCAGCAGTCAGGGAGGGCTACCAACCTACGAGCAGTACTTC. It translates to CASSQGGLPTYEQYF. Using reference TRBV7-2 and TRBJ2-7 for the parts outside the CDR3, the full variable domain is GAGVSQSPSNKVTEKGKDVELRCDPISGHTALYWYRQSLGQGLEFLIYFQGNSAPDKSGLPSDRFSAERTGGSVSTLTIQRTQQEDSAVYLCASSQGGLPTYEQYFGPGTRLTVT.

There are a few counts of this clonotype. The chain combines TRBV5-6 with TRBJ1-4; no firm D call. The CDR3 runs 15 residues. Germline V lookup: CDR1 SGHDT, CDR2 YYEEEE. V was clipped by 0 bases and J by 6 bases, with 12 bases between them. The CDR3: CASSLVVGPDEKLFF. The CDR3 DNA reads TGTGCCAGCAGCTTGGTGGTCGGGCCCGATGAAAAACTGTTTTTT.

This clonotype has at least ten counts. The CDR3 here is CASSYSGGTDTQYF. CDR3 coding DNA: TGTGCCAGCAGTTACTCTGGCGGGACAGATACGCAGTATTTT. The chain recombines TRBV6-5 with TRBJ2-3; a weak D match, TRBD2 (5 bases). CDR1 is MNHEY and CDR2 is SVGAGI in the germline V gene. V was shortened by 0 bases and J by 3 bases, with 7 bases between the two germline ends. CDR3 length equals 14 residues.

This sequence joins TRBV5-6 and TRBJ2-7; possibly TRBD1 for D (5 bases). V was clipped by 1 base and J by 7 bases, with 12 bases between them. CDR1 and CDR2 (germline): SGHDT, YYEEEE. The CDR3 extends over 13 amino acids. CDR3 protein: CASSLSAQEEQYF. CDR3 sequence (DNA): TGTGCCAGCAGCTTGAGTGCACAGGAGGAGCAGTACTTC.

The rearrangement links TRBV18 to TRBJ1-4; a weak D match, TRBD1 (5 bases). Trimming left V 3 bases short and J 8 bases short, with 13 bases between. This CDR3 comprises 14 residues. Germline CDR1 reads KGHSH; CDR2 reads LQKENI. The CDR3: CASSPGRASEKLFF. The CDR3 DNA follows: TGTGCCAGCTCACCTGGCAGGGCCTCGGAAAAACTGTTTTTT.

The chain employs TRBV7-9 and TRBJ2-1, with D possibly being TRBD1 (6 bases). V was shortened by 4 bases and J by 3 bases, with 13 bases between the two germline ends. From germline, CDR1 is SEHNR and CDR2 FQNEAQ (reference sequence). The CDR3 loop spans 15 amino acids. CDR3 sequence (DNA): TGTGCCAGCAGCTCCACAGGGAGTGGCTACAATGAGCAGTTCTTC. It is translated as CASSSTGSGYNEQFF.

In its sample, this clonotype was seen a few times. The CDR3 coding sequence is TGCAGTGCGAGGCAGGGCAGCTTTAGAGGGGGAATCAATGAGCAGTTCTTC. Amino acids: CSARQGSFRGGINEQFF. V is TRBV20-1 and J is TRBJ2-1, with D perhaps matching TRBD1 (6 bases). This CDR3 spans 17 amino acids. Germline V gene sequence: CDR1 DFQATT, CDR2 SNEGSKA (reference sequence). Trimming removed 6 bases from V and 6 bases from J, with 27 bases in between.

The V call is TRBV9, the J call TRBJ1-3; D call uncertain. This CDR3 region has 13 residues. V was cut by 0 bases and J by 3 bases, with 4 bases left in between. CDR1 and CDR2 (germline): SGDLS, YYNGEE. The CDR3 region has the DNA TGTGCCAGCAGCGTAGCGTTTGGAAACACCATATATTTT. Translating gives CASSVAFGNTIYF.

This clonotype was picked up a small number of times. The chain employs TRBV7-2 and TRBJ2-7, with a possible D match to TRBD2 (7 bases). V was cut by 3 bases and J by 2 bases, with 11 bases left in between. In germline, CDR1 is SGHTA, CDR2 FQGNSA. The length of the CDR3 is 14 residues. CDR3 in DNA: TGTGCCAGCAGCTTCTTGGGGGGGCCCTACGAGCAGTACTTC. Translation: CASSFLGGPYEQYF.

There are a few counts of this clonotype. The rearrangement joins TRBV18 to TRBJ2-1; 7 positions match TRBD2. V trimming: 3 bases; J trimming: 3 bases; junction bases outside the gene matches: 8. CDR3 length: 16 residues. Germline V gives CDR1 KGHSH, CDR2 LQKENI. The CDR3 region has the DNA TGTGCCAGCTCACCCGATCTGAGCGGGAACTACAATGAGCAGTTCTTC. Translating it yields CASSPDLSGNYNEQFF.

V and J are TRBV20-1 and TRBJ1-1, with TRBD1 matching 7 bases. The ends lost 6 bases at V and 6 bases at J; junction bases unmatched: 10. The CDR3 length is 13 residues. Germline loops: CDR1 DFQATT, CDR2 SNEGSKA (reference sequence). CDR3 sequence (DNA): TGCAGTGCCTCGGACAGGATAGGGGCTGAAGCTTTCTTT. Protein: CSASDRIGAEAFF.

This clonotype has more than one count but fewer than ten. CDR3 amino acids: CASSFRDSGHEQYF. As DNA, the CDR3 is TGTGCCAGCAGTTTCCGGGACTCTGGCCACGAGCAGTACTTC. The chain recombines TRBV6-5 with TRBJ2-7; weak D call: TRBD2 (6 bases). CDR3 length: 14 amino acids. Germline V gives CDR1 MNHEY, CDR2 SVGAGI. Between the trimmed V and J ends, which lost 4 bases and 5 bases, there was a span of 15 bases.

The sample holds a few counts of this clonotype. This chain links TRBV7-9 with TRBJ2-5, with 7 positions matching TRBD1. CDR1 and CDR2 (germline): SEHNR, FQNEAQ (reference sequence). The CDR3 totals 16 residues. With 5 bases clipped from V and 4 bases from J, the junction kept 13 bases outside the gene matches. CDR3: CASSTSHRGVRETQYF. DNA of the CDR3: TGTGCCAGCAGCACTTCGCACAGGGGAGTGAGAGAGACCCAGTACTTC.